This T cell receptor beta chain was sequenced during a study of CD8 T cells in ankylosing spondylitis. General study findings and limits: Peripheral blood samples showed relatively rare disease-linked clones, and these clones were CD8+. One TCR beta motif, made up of 7 or 8 highly homologous variants, appeared characteristic of ankylosing spondylitis blood.

This CDR3 is 15 amino acids long. Unmatched junction bases numbered 9, after V lost 5 bases and J lost 4 bases. Germline V gene lookup returns CDR1 MDHEN and CDR2 SYDVKM. This clonotype came up a few times. Its matching antigen is unknown. TCRdb re-called the 5' RACE reads with MiXCR, one entry per CDR3 protein. The repertoire holds about 800,000 distinct CDR3 sequences, with 10% to 15% as singletons. This TCR was recovered from a male donor with ankylosing spondylitis. What was sequenced was blood, either unsorted or a sorted T cell fraction (not recorded which). V usage is TRBV28 and J usage is TRBJ2-7; 9 bases match TRBD2. CDR3 nucleotide sequence: TGTGCCAGCAGTCCGGCGGGGGGGTTAGAATACGAGCAGTACTTC. Amino acids: CASSPAGGLEYEQYF. The entire variable domain, with the rest obtained from reference TRBV28 and TRBJ2-7, is as follows: DVKVTQSSRYLVKRTGEKVFLECVQDMDHENMFWYRQDPGLGLRLIYFSYDVKMKEKGDIPEGYSVSREKKERFSLILESASTNQTSMYLCASSPAGGLEYEQYFGPGTRLTVT.